A selection of T cell receptor beta chains follows, all from one sample in a study of molecular identifiers for immune sequencing clone quantification. Each CDR3 protein is one row after TCRdb ran MiXCR on the PCR reads. The data contain 600,000 to 650,000 distinct CDR3 sequences, nearly 20% of them singletons. Sequencing used naive CD8+ T cells from blood, with Jurkat cell RNA spiked in. Receptors originate from a human donor in good health. Some libraries in this study had Jurkat cell RNA spiked in. CDR3s include the opening cysteine and the closing phenylalanine or tryptophan. The order of the fields is V gene, CDR3 length, J gene, CDR3 protein.

V: TRBV5-1
length: 13
J: TRBJ2-7
CDR3: CASSADYHYEQYF

V: TRBV7-9
length: 13
J: TRBJ2-5
CDR3: CASSKDLQETQYF

V: TRBV21-1
length: 16
J: TRBJ2-2
CDR3: CASGRRTGGYTGELFF

V: TRBV20-1
length: 16
J: TRBJ2-3
CDR3: CSAGVGMGIFVDTQYF

V: TRBV7-9
length: 11
J: TRBJ2-2
CDR3: CASSTAGELFF

V: TRBV28
length: 16
J: TRBJ1-1
CDR3: CASSLLGQSMNTEAFF

V: TRBV7-6
length: 15
J: TRBJ2-1
CDR3: CASSLAGGVGNEQFF

V: TRBV15
length: 15
J: TRBJ2-7
CDR3: CATSRDRGTSYEQYF

V: TRBV19
length: 15
J: TRBJ2-3
CDR3: CASTQHGGPSDTQYF

V: TRBV9
length: 16
J: TRBJ2-7
CDR3: CASSPSGTALSYEQYF

V: TRBV18
length: 11
J: TRBJ2-3
CDR3: CASSPSDTQYF

V: TRBV28
length: 16
J: TRBJ1-5
CDR3: CASSFSRDRGGQPQHF

V: TRBV7-9
length: 15
J: TRBJ2-7
CDR3: CASSLGIGQSYEQYF

V: TRBV6-2/TRBV6-3
length: 15
J: TRBJ2-7
CDR3: CASSYVAGTPYEQYF

V: TRBV6-2/TRBV6-3
length: 16
J: TRBJ2-3
CDR3: CASKTGTSGLADTQYF

V: TRBV19
length: 14
J: TRBJ2-7
CDR3: CASSIGGGGYEQYF

V: TRBV4-3
length: 15
J: TRBJ2-1
CDR3: CASSQDSGAYNEQFF

V: TRBV27
length: 15
J: TRBJ1-5
CDR3: CASSPPLGGNQPQHF

V: TRBV9
length: 14
J: TRBJ2-7
CDR3: CASSPEDSTYEQYF

V: TRBV5-1
length: 16
J: TRBJ2-1
CDR3: CASSFGLAAEYNEQFF

V: TRBV27
length: 14
J: TRBJ2-6
CDR3: CASGLISGANVLTF

V: TRBV6-5
length: 15
J: TRBJ2-3
CDR3: CASRDMGDPTDTQYF

V: TRBV2
length: 15
J: TRBJ2-3
CDR3: CATSEGRTSTDTQYF

V: TRBV18
length: 13
J: TRBJ1-2
CDR3: CASSPPTNYGYTF

V: TRBV21-1
length: 12
J: TRBJ1-1
CDR3: CASTPGHTEAFF

V: TRBV20-1
length: 13
J: TRBJ1-1
CDR3: CSAPGPMNTEAFF

V: TRBV5-4
length: 16
J: TRBJ2-3
CDR3: CASSGGSSMNADTQYF

V: TRBV29-1
length: 15
J: TRBJ2-2
CDR3: CSVEWLAGVPWELFF

V: TRBV4-3
length: 18
J: TRBJ2-7
CDR3: CASSQDRAWTSGRHEQYF

V: TRBV16
length: 15
J: TRBJ2-7
CDR3: CASSPTAGAEHEQYF

V: TRBV27
length: 17
J: TRBJ1-4
CDR3: CASSLSTGRLANEKLFF

V: TRBV19
length: 16
J: TRBJ1-5
CDR3: CASSILGERWDQPQHF

V: TRBV20-1
length: 13
J: TRBJ2-7
CDR3: CSAVHDRVYEQYF

V: TRBV24-1
length: 13
J: TRBJ2-3
CDR3: CATGDRYTDTQYF

V: TRBV11-2
length: 13
J: TRBJ2-1
CDR3: CASSSPRTNEQFF

V: TRBV19
length: 16
J: TRBJ2-5
CDR3: CASSMISTIRQETQYF

V: TRBV9
length: 15
J: TRBJ2-1
CDR3: CASSVGSLSYNEQFF

V: TRBV12-3/TRBV12-4
length: 15
J: TRBJ2-3
CDR3: CASSSLRGGTDTQYF

V: TRBV3-1
length: 15
J: TRBJ2-5
CDR3: CASSANLGPGETQYF

V: TRBV13
length: 16
J: TRBJ2-7
CDR3: CASSLLGSSGSYEQYF

V: TRBV6-2/TRBV6-3
length: 17
J: TRBJ1-4
CDR3: CASSDYSPRDGGEKLFF

V: TRBV9
length: 15
J: TRBJ2-3
CDR3: CASSVDGGSTDTQYF

V: TRBV20-1
length: 18
J: TRBJ2-1
CDR3: CSARWDSQSSWSYNEQFF

V: TRBV12-3/TRBV12-4
length: 13
J: TRBJ1-5
CDR3: CASRTGWTQPQHF

V: TRBV28
length: 17
J: TRBJ2-5
CDR3: CASSFDPTDQYQETQYF

V: TRBV27
length: 13
J: TRBJ2-3
CDR3: CASTLTGTDTQYF

V: TRBV7-9
length: 16
J: TRBJ1-5
CDR3: CASSYNDRGDNQPQHF

V: TRBV28
length: 14
J: TRBJ1-1
CDR3: CASRDDRMNTEAFF

V: TRBV19
length: 14
J: TRBJ2-7
CDR3: CASSASGGLGEQYF

V: TRBV29-1
length: 13
J: TRBJ2-5
CDR3: CSVVFWVQETQYF